Below are 14 T cell receptor beta chains sequenced from a single sample in a study of vaccination and CD4 T cells after COVID-19. Cultured CD4+ T cell DNA underwent sequencing with the Oncomine TCR Beta short-read assay. TCRdb re-derived calls from the PCR reads in MiXCR, one entry per CDR3 protein. This sample has over 15,000 distinct CDR3 sequences, with roughly 43% found just once. The antigens these receptors bind are not known. Indicated treatment: approximately nine-day PBMC culture with coronavirus spike peptide pools or control peptides (ViraFEST assay). Sequencing used CD4+ T cells from blood, cultured in vitro, obtained before SARS-CoV-2 vaccination. These receptors were taken from a human donor who had recovered from COVID-19.

CDR3 in DNA: TGTGCCAGCAGTAGGCGCCGGGACAGGTTGGCTGAGCAGTTCTTC. This encodes CASSRRRDRLAEQFF. V gene TRBV7-3 combines with J gene TRBJ2-1; 8 nucleotides align to TRBD1. CDR1 is SGHTA and CDR2 is FQGTGA in the germline V gene. V was clipped by 6 bases and J by 9 bases; unmatched bases: 13. The CDR3 is made up of 15 amino acids.

This CDR3 is CASSYNSGHHGYTF. The CDR3 DNA follows: TGTGCCAGCAGCTATAATTCAGGACACCATGGCTACACCTTC. The genes are TRBV7-2 and TRBJ1-2; TRBD1 is a possible D gene (5 bases). The V end lost 4 bases, the J end lost 6 bases, and 15 bases lay between the germline ends. CDR1 and CDR2 (germline): SGHTA, FQGNSA. The CDR3 spans 14 residues.

This chain connects TRBV7-9 to TRBJ1-1; tentative D call: TRBD1 (5 bases). This CDR3 has 19 residues. CDR1 and CDR2 from the germline V gene are SEHNR and FQNEAQ (reference sequence). Between the trimmed V and J ends, which lost 7 bases and 1 base, there was a span of 28 bases. CDR3 in amino acids: CASNDKQSGSPEPNTEAFF. The CDR3, as DNA: TGTGCCAGCAACGACAAGCAATCAGGGAGTCCCGAGCCGAACACTGAAGCTTTCTTT.

The genes are TRBV6-2 or TRBV6-3 and TRBJ1-6; 10 bases agree with TRBD1. CDR3 length equals 15 residues. J lost 8 bases, V lost 4 bases, and 5 bases had no gene match. CDR1 and CDR2 from the germline V gene are MNHEY and SVGEGT. CDR3 DNA: TGTGCCAGCAGTTCTTCCGGGACAGGGGATTCACCCCTCCACTTT. Its protein is CASSSSGTGDSPLHF.

The chain links TRBV18 to TRBJ2-2; 8 bases map to TRBD1. This CDR3 region has 15 residues. The germline V gene has CDR1 KGHSH and CDR2 LQKENI. V lost 4 bases, J lost 5 bases, and 6 bases stayed unmatched. This CDR3 is CASSRAGGLTGELFF. CDR3 DNA: TGTGCCAGCTCACGGGCAGGGGGCTTGACCGGGGAGCTGTTTTTT.

V and J are TRBV7-6 and TRBJ1-1; D not certain. Trimming removed 1 base at V and 3 bases at J, with 6 bases between. The CDR3 sequence is 13 residues long. Germline CDR1 reads SGHVS; CDR2 reads FNYEAQ. The CDR3 loop reads CASSLGLDTEAFF. CDR3 coding DNA: TGTGCCAGCAGCTTAGGGCTAGACACTGAAGCTTTCTTT.

This clonotype came up a few times. The chain uses TRBV6-2 or TRBV6-3 and TRBJ1-2, with D unresolved. This CDR3 spans 15 amino acids. The germline gives CDR1 MNHEY, CDR2 SVGEGT. V lost 6 bases to trimming and J lost 2 bases, with 16 bases between them. The CDR3 here is CASSRLLTFNYGYTF. DNA for the CDR3: TGTGCCAGCAGCAGACTCCTAACGTTCAACTATGGCTACACCTTC.

The J gene is TRBJ1-2, the V gene TRBV7-8; D remains unclear. Trimming removed 3 bases at V and 1 base at J, with 6 bases between. CDR3 length equals 13 residues. Germline V lookup: CDR1 SGHVS, CDR2 FQNEAQ. CDR3 loop: CASSFLSNYGYTF. CDR3 nucleotide sequence: TGTGCCAGCAGCTTTCTCAGTAACTATGGCTACACCTTC.

The chain has TRBV2 and TRBJ2-2; possible D gene TRBD2, 5 bases. From germline, CDR1 is SNHLY and CDR2 FYNNEI. Trimming removed 1 base from V and 7 bases from J, with 10 bases in between. The CDR3 covers 14 residues. CDR3 coding DNA: TGTGCCAGCAGTGAAGAACGGACTGTCGGGGAGCTGTTTTTT. Translating gives CASSEERTVGELFF.

There are a few counts of this clonotype. This chain links TRBV19 with TRBJ1-6, with 7 bases identical to TRBD1. This CDR3 contains 18 residues. CDR1 is LNHDA and CDR2 is SQIVND in the germline V gene (reference sequence). J lost 3 bases, V lost 7 bases, and 15 bases had no gene match. The CDR3 DNA follows: TGTGCCAGTAACGACCCCCGGACAGGCTCGATCTATAATTCACCCCTCCACTTT. It specifies CASNDPRTGSIYNSPLHF.

This chain uses TRBV20-1 with TRBJ1-6; D gene ambiguous. Looked up from germline, CDR1 is DFQATT and CDR2 is SNEGSKA (reference sequence). The CDR3 is made up of 15 amino acids. Between the trimmed V and J ends, which lost 6 bases and 7 bases, there was a span of 19 bases. Here the CDR3 reads CSALSTQGKNSPLHF. In DNA, the CDR3 is TGCAGTGCCCTTAGTACCCAAGGGAAGAATTCACCCCTCCACTTT.

This clonotype was found a few times. The chain recombines TRBV7-8 with TRBJ1-1, with 12 positions matching TRBD1. V gave up 3 bases and J gave up 5 bases; unmatched junction bases: 13. This CDR3 spans 18 amino acids. Germline V gives CDR1 SGHVS, CDR2 FQNEAQ. CDR3 loop: CASSFFPAGTGGGTEAFF. CDR3 nucleotide sequence: TGTGCCAGCAGCTTTTTCCCCGCCGGGACAGGGGGCGGAACTGAAGCTTTCTTT.

The table lists this clonotype with a few counts. V gene TRBV7-9 combines with J gene TRBJ1-2; no clear D. Germline V CDR1 and CDR2: SEHNR, FQNEAQ (reference sequence). The CDR3 has 13 residues. The V end lost 5 bases, the J end lost 5 bases, and 12 bases lay between the germline ends. The CDR3 DNA sequence: TGTGCCAGCAGCGACCCGCCCCAATATGGCTACACCTTC. Translating it yields CASSDPPQYGYTF. Complete variable domain (other parts from reference TRBV7-9 and TRBJ1-2): DTGVSQNPRHKITKRGQNVTFRCDPISEHNRLYWYRQTLGQGPEFLTYFQNEAQLEKSRLLSDRFSAERPKGSFSTLEIQRTEQGDSAMYLCASSDPPQYGYTFGSGTRLTVV.

This chain uses TRBV7-2 with TRBJ2-2; D is perhaps TRBD2 (6 bases). CDR1 is SGHTA and CDR2 is FQGNSA in the germline V gene. Trimming stripped 0 bases from V and 5 bases from J, with 16 bases between. The CDR3 contains 17 residues. The CDR3 DNA is TGTGCCAGCAGCTTAGCGGTAGCGGCCACGAGAACCGGGGAGCTGTTTTTT. The encoded protein is CASSLAVAATRTGELFF.